The text below deals with one T cell receptor (beta chain). Its antigen is as yet unknown. CDR1 and CDR2 from the germline V gene are SGDLS and YYNGEE. The CDR3 runs to 18 residues. V shed 0 bases and J shed 0 bases, with 15 bases lying between them. The PBMCs originated from around 9.7 ml of fresh peripheral blood. The source of the sample is a study of Graves' ophthalmopathy and Graves' hyperthyroidism. Points from the study as a whole: Detection in blood was also observed for most expanded thyroid clonotypes above 0.001 frequency.

Amplification targeted the TCR beta CDR3 regions, with RNA transcripts as the source material. The authors performed first-round RT-PCR with HTBI primers and then a second-round multiplex PCR. In TCRdb, the multiplex PCR reads were re-called with MiXCR into one record per CDR3 protein. The table records some 750,000 distinct CDR3 sequences, 40% of them present only once. This receptor was obtained from an adult man with Graves' ophthalmopathy. The V gene is TRBV9, the J gene TRBJ2-2; possible D gene TRBD1, 5 bases. Input material: peripheral blood. The DNA for the CDR3 is TGTGCCAGCAGCGTAGCTGAAGGGGCATACACGAACACCGGGGAGCTGTTTTTT. Translated, it gives CASSVAEGAYTNTGELFF. Variable domain in full (rest from reference TRBV9 and TRBJ2-2): DSGVTQTPKHLITATGQRVTLRCSPRSGDLSVYWYQQSLDQGLQFLIQYYNGEERAKGNILERFSAQQFPDLHSELNLSSLELGDSALYFCASSVAEGAYTNTGELFFGEGSRLTVL.